Described below is a single TCR beta chain sequence and its context. Its antigen is currently unknown. The PBMCs were taken from approximately 9.7 ml of fresh peripheral blood. Trimming pared 2 bases from V and 1 base from J, leaving 15 bases between. The germline CDR1 and CDR2 sequences are SGHRS and YFSETQ. The CDR3 is 16 amino acids. TCR beta CDR3 regions were amplified from RNA transcripts. A set of HTBI primers served as the primers for a first-round RT-PCR of the TCR CDR3. TCRdb re-called the multiplex PCR reads with MiXCR, one entry per CDR3 protein. The sample has around 760,000 distinct CDR3 sequences; roughly a third are singletons. The data stem from a study of T cells in Graves' hyperthyroidism and ophthalmopathy. Study results and caveats: Most thyroid clonotypes expanded above 0.001 appeared in blood too.

The sequence derives from a woman in her 40s with Graves' hyperthyroidism. The sequencing input was blood. The gene calls are TRBV5-1 and TRBJ1-1; weak D call: TRBD1 (6 bases). CDR3 sequence: CASSLMGGRTNTEAFF. The DNA of the CDR3 is TGCGCCAGCAGCTTAATGGGGGGCAGGACGAACACTGAAGCTTTCTTT.